Shown below are 29 T cell receptor beta chains from a single sample sequenced in a study of T cells expressing NK-cell markers. TCRdb reprocessed the 5' RACE reads, with one entry per CDR3 protein and no DNA. Its table records about 120,000 distinct CDR3 sequences. Material: blood T cells: a sorted CD56 or NKG2C T cell subset, CD4+ or CD8+ T cells, or bulk PBMC T cells (not recorded which). These receptor sequences come from a woman between 18 and 70 years old in good health.

The CDR3 spells CAWKVTSGGRETQYF. This chain links TRBV30 with TRBJ2-5; no DNA is available, so the TRBD2 call from TCRdb remains unchecked. The CDR3 spans 15 residues. Germline V gene lookup returns CDR1 GTSNPN and CDR2 SVGIG (reference sequence).

The rearrangement joins TRBV29-1 to TRBJ2-1; no DNA is available, so the TRBD1 call from TCRdb remains unchecked. CDR3 size: 14 residues. Germline-derived CDR1 and CDR2 are SQVTM and ANQGSEA. The CDR3 protein is CSVTGTISYNEQFF.

The chain recombines TRBV6-5 with TRBJ1-1. This CDR3 has 11 amino acids. Germline V gene sequence: CDR1 MNHEY, CDR2 SVGAGI. The CDR3 is CASSYENEAFF.

The J gene is TRBJ2-7, the V gene TRBV7-8; as DNA is missing, the TRBD1 call by TCRdb cannot be tested. Germline CDR1 SGHVS, CDR2 FQNEAQ. The CDR3 runs to 14 residues. The CDR3 sequence: CASSLGGASGEQYF.

The V and J genes are TRBV6-2 or TRBV6-3 and TRBJ2-3; the D gene TCRdb calls, TRBD2, cannot be checked with no DNA. The CDR3 is made up of 14 amino acids. The germline V gene has CDR1 MNHEY and CDR2 SVGEGT. The CDR3 sequence: CASDRDSNTDTQYF.

The chain uses TRBV7-9 and TRBJ2-1; TCRdb returns TRBD1, unconfirmable since there is no DNA. There are 15 residues in the CDR3. The germline CDR1 and CDR2 sequences are SEHNR and FQNEAQ (reference sequence). CDR3 protein: CASSANRGDGGEQFF. The full variable domain, rest sourced from reference TRBV7-9 and TRBJ2-1, is DTGVSQNPRHKITKRGQNVTFRCDPISEHNRLYWYRQTLGQGPEFLTYFQNEAQLEKSRLLSDRFSAERPKGSFSTLEIQRTEQGDSAMYLCASSANRGDGGEQFFGPGTRLTVL.

This chain joins TRBV6-2 or TRBV6-3 and TRBJ2-2; with no DNA, the TCRdb D assignment of TRBD2 cannot be verified. The CDR3 length is 11 residues. Germline V gene sequence: CDR1 MNHEY, CDR2 SVGEGT. Here the CDR3 reads CASTAGGELFF.

V is TRBV11-2 and J is TRBJ1-3. This CDR3 contains 14 residues. Germline V lookup: CDR1 SGHAT, CDR2 FQNNGV. The CDR3 spells CASSYAASGNTIYF.

V gene TRBV27 combines with J gene TRBJ2-1; the D gene TCRdb calls, TRBD1, cannot be checked with no DNA. CDR1 and CDR2 (germline): MNHEY, SMNVEV (reference sequence). The CDR3 consists of 11 residues. Here the CDR3 reads CASSRTGEQFF.

V gene TRBV6-5 combines with J gene TRBJ2-1. Germline V gives CDR1 MNHEY, CDR2 SVGAGI. The CDR3 covers 13 residues. The CDR3 sequence is CASSNRVEVEQFF.

This chain connects TRBV20-1 to TRBJ2-5; TCRdb returns TRBD2, unconfirmable since there is no DNA. Germline CDR1 reads DFQATT; CDR2 reads SNEGSKA (reference sequence). The CDR3 consists of 15 residues. Here the CDR3 reads CSARDRPTVQETQYF.

CDR3 amino acids: CASSHWTGGSYEQYF. This chain joins TRBV27 and TRBJ2-7; TCRdb proposes TRBD1, but this gene call is untestable without DNA. This CDR3 has 15 residues. From germline, CDR1 is MNHEY and CDR2 SMNVEV (reference sequence).

This chain links TRBV29-1 with TRBJ2-7; the TCRdb D gene call, TRBD1, has no DNA to confirm it. The CDR3 is 14 amino acids. From germline, CDR1 is SQVTM and CDR2 ANQGSEA. The CDR3 is CSVDGQGGKDEQYF.

The rearrangement links TRBV21-1 to TRBJ2-5. TRBV21-1 is noted as a pseudogene. This CDR3 spans 14 amino acids. CDR3 protein: CASRGNCWQETQYF.

V usage is TRBV19 and J usage is TRBJ1-5; the TRBD1 assignment by TCRdb is unverifiable without DNA. Germline-derived CDR1 and CDR2 are LNHDA and SQIVND (reference sequence). The CDR3 length is 15 residues. The CDR3 spells CASSPPTGDDQPQHF. Together with reference TRBV19 and TRBJ1-5, the CDR3 gives the full variable domain: DGGITQSPKYLFRKEGQNVTLSCEQNLNHDAMYWYRQDPGQGLRLIYYSQIVNDFQKGDIAEGYSVSREKKESFPLTVTSAQKNPTAFYLCASSPPTGDDQPQHFGDGTRLSIL.

This rearrangement joins TRBV27 to TRBJ1-1; TCRdb outputs TRBD1, but without DNA this stays unchecked. Per germline, CDR1 MNHEY and CDR2 SMNVEV (reference sequence). The CDR3 length is 13 residues. This CDR3 reads CASSLYRATEAFF.

The chain uses TRBV6-1 and TRBJ2-1. Germline V CDR1 and CDR2: MNHNS, SASEGT. The CDR3 runs to 14 residues. The CDR3 loop is CASSERQGINEQFF.

The chain combines TRBV5-1 with TRBJ1-4. In germline, CDR1 is SGHRS, CDR2 YFSETQ. The CDR3 has 15 amino acids. The CDR3 sequence: CASSYGTASNEKLFF.

The chain employs TRBV4-2 and TRBJ1-1. The CDR3 spans 14 residues. The germline V gene encodes CDR1 LGHNA and CDR2 YNFKEQ. The chain's CDR3 is CASSHPSWRTEAFF.

This chain connects TRBV13 to TRBJ2-2. The CDR3 is 15 residues long. CDR1 and CDR2 from the germline V gene are PRHDT and FYEKMQ (reference sequence). The CDR3 loop is CASRGDTTNTGELFF.

The genes are TRBV7-9 and TRBJ2-2. The CDR3 runs 12 residues. CDR1 and CDR2 from the germline V gene are SEHNR and FQNEAQ (reference sequence). CDR3 sequence: CASSSDPGELFF. Looking up the rest from reference TRBV7-9 and TRBJ2-2 gives the full variable domain: DTGVSQNPRHKITKRGQNVTFRCDPISEHNRLYWYRQTLGQGPEFLTYFQNEAQLEKSRLLSDRFSAERPKGSFSTLEIQRTEQGDSAMYLCASSSDPGELFFGEGSRLTVL.

The chain has TRBV5-5 and TRBJ2-7; TCRdb picks TRBD1, but there is no DNA to check that call. Germline CDR1 and CDR2: SGHKS and YYEKEE (reference sequence). This CDR3 comprises 15 residues. CDR3 amino acids: CASSRWDRVHDEQYF.

The rearrangement links TRBV7-9 to TRBJ2-3; lacking DNA, the TRBD1 call made by TCRdb goes unchecked. CDR3 length: 16 amino acids. CDR1 is SEHNR and CDR2 is FQNEAQ in the germline V gene (reference sequence). CDR3 sequence: CASLRADRPSTDTQYF.

This rearrangement joins TRBV15 to TRBJ2-3. CDR1 LNHNV and CDR2 YYDKDF come from the germline V gene (reference sequence). This CDR3 comprises 13 residues. This chain's CDR3 is CATSSSIGDTQYF.

The gene calls are TRBV7-9 and TRBJ2-7; TCRdb picks TRBD2, but there is no DNA to check that call. The CDR3 has 14 amino acids. Germline V gene sequence: CDR1 SEHNR, CDR2 FQNEAQ (reference sequence). CDR3 loop: CASSSTGPTYEQYF.

The V and J genes are TRBV7-3 and TRBJ2-1; the D call of TRBD2 rests on TCRdb alone, since no DNA is present to check it. The CDR3 is 13 residues long. Germline CDR1 and CDR2: SGHTA and FQGTGA. CDR3 protein: CASSPPSGIEQFF.

V is TRBV4-1 and J is TRBJ2-5; TCRdb's assignment of TRBD2 cannot be checked, as there is no DNA. Germline loops: CDR1 MGHRA, CDR2 YSYEKL. The length of the CDR3 is 15 residues. CDR3 residues: CASSPPGSGGETQYF.

This sequence joins TRBV7-9 and TRBJ2-1. The germline V gene has CDR1 SEHNR and CDR2 FQNEAQ (reference sequence). The CDR3 totals 14 residues. This CDR3 is CASSLGGTFVEQFF.

The J gene is TRBJ2-3, the V gene TRBV11-2; TCRdb returns TRBD1, unconfirmable since there is no DNA. Germline assignment: CDR1 SGHAT and CDR2 FQNNGV. The CDR3 loop spans 16 amino acids. This chain's CDR3 is CASSPGFTGNTDTQYF.